One and the same sample provided the 18 T cell receptor beta chains below, sequenced in a study of control samples from healthy donors and cancer patients. Sequenced by immunoSEQ multiplex PCR; TCRdb stores in-frame clones only, minus some. The table has fewer than 500,000 clones, about 93% seen once; the top ten hold just under 6.5%. The specimen sequenced was PBMCs. Source of these receptors: a man aged 40-49 years with head and neck cancer.

Only one count was recorded for this clone. The chain joins TRBV27 to TRBJ2-1; 7 bases map to TRBD2. This CDR3 spans 16 amino acids. V lost 5 bases, J lost 9 bases, and 16 bases stayed unmatched. Germline V lookup: CDR1 MNHEY, CDR2 SMNVEV (reference sequence). The DNA for the CDR3 is TGTGCCAGCAGTCCTCTCTTTACCTTCACTAGCGTTGAGCAGTTCTTC. Its protein is CASSPLFTFTSVEQFF.

For this clone: Other DNA sequences in the sample encode the same CDR3. V gene TRBV9 combines with J gene TRBJ2-7; TRBD1 might be the D (5 bases). Germline V gives CDR1 SGDLS, CDR2 YYNGEE. With 1 base removed from V and 4 bases from J, the gap between germline ends came to 12 bases. The CDR3 runs 14 residues. The CDR3, as DNA: TGTGCCAGCAGCGTAAGGGGCCAAGGTTACGAGCAGTACTTC. Its protein product is CASSVRGQGYEQYF.

The rearrangement links TRBV7-9 to TRBJ2-6, with a possible D match to TRBD1 (6 bases). Trimming took off 7 bases at V and 1 base at J, with 11 bases between the two ends. The CDR3 runs 15 residues. From germline, CDR1 is SEHNR and CDR2 FQNEAQ (reference sequence). CDR3 sequence reads: CASTVQGSGANVLTF. The CDR3 DNA follows: TGTGCCAGCACCGTACAGGGTTCTGGGGCCAACGTCCTGACTTTC.

The chain is built from TRBV5-5 and TRBJ2-3; D is possibly TRBD1 or TRBD2 (5 bases each). The V end lost 4 bases, the J end lost 2 bases, and 11 bases lay between the germline ends. The germline V gene encodes CDR1 SGHKS and CDR2 YYEKEE (reference sequence). This CDR3 is 14 amino acids long. As DNA, the CDR3 is TGTGCCAGCAGCCCCGAGGGGACCACAGATACGCAGTATTTT. It is translated as CASSPEGTTDTQYF.

Comments on this clone: This same CDR3 is encoded by further DNA sequences in the sample. The chain joins TRBV5-1 to TRBJ2-7; D tentatively fits TRBD1 or TRBD2 (5 bases each). The CDR3 extends over 13 amino acids. The germline gives CDR1 SGHRS, CDR2 YFSETQ. The V and J ends lost 4 bases and 1 base respectively, with 9 bases between them. CDR3 bases: TGCGCCAGCAGCCCTGGGGGTTCCTACGAGCAGTACTTC. It codes for CASSPGGSYEQYF.

The chain links TRBV4-3 to TRBJ2-3, with D tentatively TRBD1 or TRBD2 (6 bases each). CDR1 and CDR2 from the germline V gene are LGHNA and YSLEER. The CDR3 covers 17 residues. V was clipped by 0 bases and J by 0 bases, with 13 bases between them. CDR3 protein: CASSQDLVGGSTDTQYF. The CDR3 DNA reads as TGCGCCAGCAGCCAAGATCTTGTGGGGGGCAGCACAGATACGCAGTATTTT.

The CDR3 here is CAWSAGQTGANVLTF. The CDR3 region has the DNA TGTGCCTGGAGTGCGGGACAGACGGGGGCCAACGTCCTGACTTTC. The chain is built from TRBV30 and TRBJ2-6; 7 bases match TRBD1. V was clipped by 1 base and J by 4 bases; unmatched bases: 4. The CDR3 has 15 residues. CDR1 is GTSNPN, CDR2 SVGIG, per germline (reference sequence).

This clone was detected once. The DNA for the CDR3 is TGTGCCAGCAGTAATCCGGGACTAGCGGTACAAGAGACCCAGTACTTC. Translated: CASSNPGLAVQETQYF. This sequence joins TRBV4-2 and TRBJ2-5, with TRBD2 matching 11 bases. CDR3 size: 16 residues. Germline V gene data show CDR1 as LGHNA and CDR2 as YNFKEQ. Unmatched junction bases numbered 8, after V lost 6 bases and J lost 2 bases.

This chain joins TRBV7-2 and TRBJ2-7; D gene ambiguous. This CDR3 is built from 13 residues. CDR1 and CDR2 from the germline V gene are SGHTA and FQGNSA. Trimming cost V 3 bases and J 2 bases, with 8 bases left between them. CDR3 nucleotide sequence: TGTGCCAGCAGCTTCAATATTCCCTACGAGCAGTACTTC. As protein: CASSFNIPYEQYF.

V usage is TRBV11-2 and J usage is TRBJ2-2; no clear D gene. The CDR3 sequence is 14 residues long. V gave up 5 bases and J gave up 1 base, with 8 bases separating them. CDR1 and CDR2 from the germline V gene are SGHAT and FQNNGV. CDR3 sequence (DNA): TGTGCCAGCAGCCCAATGGTGAACACCGGGGAGCTGTTTTTT. It is translated as CASSPMVNTGELFF.

The chain carries TRBV29-1 and TRBJ2-5; 7 bases are shared with TRBD2. The CDR3 totals 14 residues. The trim removed 7 bases at V and 1 base at J, leaving 9 bases unmatched. Germline CDR1 SQVTM, CDR2 ANQGSEA. In DNA, the CDR3 is TGCAGCGCTAGAAGCGGGACGACCCAAGAGACCCAGTACTTC. Translation: CSARSGTTQETQYF. Based on the CDR3 plus reference TRBV29-1 and TRBJ2-5, the full variable domain is SAVISQKPSRDICQRGTSLTIQCQVDSQVTMMFWYRQQPGQSLTLIATANQGSEATYESGFVIDKFPISRPNLTFSTLTVSNMSPEDSSIYLCSARSGTTQETQYFGPGTRLLVL.

Here the CDR3 DNA reads TGCGCCAGCAGTGCGACAGGGGGTAGCGAGCAGTACTTC. Its protein product is CASSATGGSEQYF. V and J are TRBV10-1 and TRBJ2-7, with 9 nucleotides matching TRBD1. The V gene's germline CDR1 is WNHNN and CDR2 SYGVQD (reference sequence). After removal of 4 bases from V and 6 bases from J, the junction contained 4 bases not matched to a gene. The CDR3 consists of 13 residues.

This chain uses TRBV19 with TRBJ1-4; the D is unclear. The CDR3 consists of 14 residues. From germline, CDR1 is LNHDA and CDR2 SQIVND (reference sequence). The V and J ends lost 8 bases and 6 bases respectively, with 16 bases between them. CDR3 bases: TGTGCCAGTGGGCGGGCGGTACTCGATGAAAAACTGTTTTTT. Its translation is CASGRAVLDEKLFF.

In regard to this clone: The junction departs from germline at one end; a sequencing error may be responsible. This chain links TRBV10-1 with TRBJ2-7; no clear D. This CDR3 has 12 residues. Germline V gene lookup returns CDR1 WNHNN and CDR2 SYGVQD (reference sequence). DNA for the CDR3: TGCGCCAGCAGTGAGTCTTTGTATGCTCAAAACTTC. This encodes CASSESLYAQNF.

This chain joins TRBV2 and TRBJ2-1; D is possibly TRBD1 (6 bases). Trimming stripped 7 bases from V and 3 bases from J, with 7 bases between. The CDR3 spans 12 residues. Germline CDR1 is SNHLY and CDR2 is FYNNEI. CDR3 DNA sequence: TGTGCCAGCAAGGGGGACTACAATGAGCAGTTCTTC. Translation: CASKGDYNEQFF.

This chain uses TRBV10-1 with TRBJ2-3; the D gene is possibly TRBD1 (6 bases). The CDR3 runs to 12 residues. CDR1 and CDR2 from the germline V gene are WNHNN and SYGVQD (reference sequence). V was clipped by 4 bases and J by 9 bases, with 11 bases between them. CDR3 nucleotides: TGCGCCAGCAGTGGTCCACAGGGCACGCAGTATTTT. Translated: CASSGPQGTQYF.

V and J are TRBV10-3 and TRBJ2-2; no definite D call. The CDR3 sequence is 12 residues long. V was pared by 2 bases and J by 6 bases, with 4 bases between. The germline gives CDR1 ENHRY, CDR2 SYGVKD. CDR3: CAISEVAGELFF. The CDR3 coding sequence is TGTGCCATCAGTGAGGTCGCCGGGGAGCTGTTTTTT.

The chain employs TRBV7-2 and TRBJ2-6, with 10 bases that match TRBD1. The CDR3 has 18 amino acids. Per germline, CDR1 SGHTA and CDR2 FQGNSA. V lost 6 bases and J lost 0; bases outside the gene matches: 8. CDR3 in amino acids: CASSRDRGYTSGANVLTF. As DNA, the CDR3 is TGTGCCAGCAGTCGGGACAGGGGATATACCTCTGGGGCCAACGTCCTGACTTTC.